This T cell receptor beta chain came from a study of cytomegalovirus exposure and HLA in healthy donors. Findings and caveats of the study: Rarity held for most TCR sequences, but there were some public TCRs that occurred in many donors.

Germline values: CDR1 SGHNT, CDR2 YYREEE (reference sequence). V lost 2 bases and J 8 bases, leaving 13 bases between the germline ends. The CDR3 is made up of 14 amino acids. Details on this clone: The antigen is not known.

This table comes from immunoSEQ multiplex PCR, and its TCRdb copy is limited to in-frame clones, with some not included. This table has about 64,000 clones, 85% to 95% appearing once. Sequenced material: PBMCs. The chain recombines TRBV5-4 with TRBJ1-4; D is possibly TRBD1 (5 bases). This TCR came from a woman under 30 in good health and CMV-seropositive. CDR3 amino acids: CASSFFGGEEKLFF. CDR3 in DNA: TGTGCCAGCAGCTTTTTCGGGGGGGAGGAAAAACTGTTTTTT.